This T cell receptor (beta chain) was retrieved from a study of shared clonotypes between healthy human individuals. Trimming shortened V by 5 bases and J by 3 bases, and 14 bases separated the two germline ends. CDR1 MDHEN and CDR2 SYDVKM come from the germline V gene. The CDR3 has 14 residues. Notes on this clone: Its cognate antigen is unknown.

Findings of the study overall: Donor scarcity curtailed the genetic and exposure-history diversity represented herein.

This table comes from immunoSEQ multiplex PCR, and its TCRdb copy is limited to in-frame clones, with some not included. Among approximately 2.5 million clones, 93% were seen once, and the ten largest hold roughly 0.39%. Sequencing was carried out using naive CD4+ T cells from PBMCs. Subset reported: CD45RA+ positively selected. The sequence was obtained from a man aged 18 to 29 in good health. Some clones in this sample may be carry-over from other donors' samples. The chain recombines TRBV28 with TRBJ2-7; TRBD1 might be the D (6 bases). This CDR3 reads CASSQHRDGYEQYF. The CDR3, as DNA: TGTGCCAGCAGTCAACACAGGGATGGCTACGAGCAGTACTTC.